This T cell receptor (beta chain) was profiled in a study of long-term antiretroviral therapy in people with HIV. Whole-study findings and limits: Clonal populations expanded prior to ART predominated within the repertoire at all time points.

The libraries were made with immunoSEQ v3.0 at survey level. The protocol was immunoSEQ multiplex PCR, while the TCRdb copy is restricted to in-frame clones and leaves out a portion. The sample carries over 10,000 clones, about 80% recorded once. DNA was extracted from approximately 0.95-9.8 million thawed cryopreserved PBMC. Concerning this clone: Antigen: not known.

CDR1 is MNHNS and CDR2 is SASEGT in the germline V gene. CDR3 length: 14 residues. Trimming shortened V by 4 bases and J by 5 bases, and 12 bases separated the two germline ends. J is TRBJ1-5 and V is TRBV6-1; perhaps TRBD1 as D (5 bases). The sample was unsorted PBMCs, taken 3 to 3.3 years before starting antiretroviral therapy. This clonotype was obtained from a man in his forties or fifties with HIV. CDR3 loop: CASSVRWGDQPQHF. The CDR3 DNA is TGTGCCAGCAGTGTCCGGTGGGGGGATCAGCCCCAGCATTTT.